Listed here are 20 T cell receptor beta chains from one sample, sequenced in a study of shared clonotypes between healthy human individuals (dated by TCRdb to the early 2020s). Preparation of the library involved the immunoSEQ multiplex PCR assay. The table was pulled from immuneACCESS by TCRdb, which kept in-frame rearrangements only. Such tables lose some clones; where checked, under half of the loss comes from unresolved V genes, and the rest has no known cause. Recorded for this sample are more than 2 million clones; about 95% of them occurred a single time. The ten top clones hold 1% to 1.3% of the sample. For the CD8 naive samples, CD45RO-negative cells were positively selected for CCR7, yielding a CD45RA+CCR7+ population from which TemRA cells were excluded. The sequenced material came from naive CD8+ T cells sorted from blood. The sample's cell subset or site label is to be understood as: CD45RA+CCR7+. These receptors all stem from a man aged 18 to 29 in good health.

The chain recombines TRBV6-1 with TRBJ1-5; unclear D gene. Per germline, CDR1 MNHNS and CDR2 SASEGT. V was shortened by 0 bases and J by 7 bases, with 4 bases between the two germline ends. CDR3 length: 12 residues. DNA of the CDR3: TGTGCCAGCAGTGAAGCGGTGCAGCCCCAGCATTTT. Its translation: CASSEAVQPQHF.

The chain uses TRBV1 and TRBJ2-2; the D call in the table, TRBD2, was not verified against the DNA. TRBV1 corresponds to a pseudogene. The CDR3 contains 17 residues. CDR3 sequence: CTSSQVTSNTYTGELFF. The CDR3 DNA follows: TGCACCAGCAGCCAGGTAACTAGCAACACTTACACCGGGGAGCTGTTTTTT.

J is TRBJ2-7 and V is TRBV5-4, with 11 nucleotides matching TRBD1. CDR1 and CDR2 from the germline V gene are SGHNT and YYREEE (reference sequence). V lost 0 bases and J lost 3; bases outside the gene matches: 8. The CDR3 sequence is 17 residues long. Written as DNA, the CDR3 is TGTGCCAGCAGCTTGGGGCACCCGGGACAGGGGGTCTACGAGCAGTACTTC. This gives the protein CASSLGHPGQGVYEQYF.

V usage is TRBV5-4 and J usage is TRBJ1-2; TRBD1 is a possible D gene (6 bases). The ends were cut back, 3 bases at V and 6 bases at J, with 12 bases in the middle. This CDR3 contains 13 residues. CDR1 and CDR2 (germline): SGHNT, YYREEE (reference sequence). CDR3 amino acids: CASSSLGAHGYTF. In nucleotides, the CDR3 is TGTGCCAGCAGCTCCCTGGGGGCCCATGGCTACACCTTC.

The rearrangement joins TRBV11-3 to TRBJ2-1; 11 nucleotides agree with TRBD2. V dropped 0 bases and J dropped 7; count of bases not matched to a gene: 2. CDR1 is SGHNT and CDR2 is YENEEA in the germline V gene. CDR3 length: 15 residues. CDR3 in amino acids: CASSLDGTSGNEQFF. Here the CDR3 DNA reads TGTGCCAGCAGCTTAGATGGGACTAGCGGTAATGAGCAGTTCTTC.

The V and J genes are TRBV27 and TRBJ1-1; D not certain. CDR1 is MNHEY, CDR2 SMNVEV, per germline (reference sequence). The CDR3 length is 13 residues. V gave up 4 bases and J gave up 5 bases, with 11 bases separating them. The CDR3 sequence is CASSYGYGTEAFF. CDR3 DNA sequence: TGTGCCAGCAGTTATGGTTACGGTACTGAAGCTTTCTTT.

This chain joins TRBV4-1 and TRBJ2-5; 13 bases agree with TRBD2. V shed 2 bases, J shed 2 bases, and the junction held 8 bases outside the gene matches. Germline-derived CDR1 and CDR2 are MGHRA and YSYEKL. The CDR3 has 18 amino acids. CDR3 residues: CASSQSGLAGDEQETQYF. The CDR3, as DNA: TGCGCCAGCAGCCAATCAGGACTAGCGGGAGATGAACAAGAGACCCAGTACTTC.

The chain carries TRBV6-5 and TRBJ1-2, with D possibly matching TRBD1 (5 bases). The CDR3 extends over 14 amino acids. Trimming took 2 bases from V and 5 from J, leaving 12 bases between them. Germline CDR1 and CDR2: MNHEY and SVGAGI. The CDR3 here is CASSYGTGRYGYTF. In DNA, the CDR3 is TGTGCCAGCAGTTACGGTACAGGACGGTATGGCTACACCTTC.

This sequence joins TRBV27 and TRBJ2-7; a weak D match, TRBD1 (5 bases). Germline V gene data show CDR1 as MNHEY and CDR2 as SMNVEV (reference sequence). Trimming left V 8 bases short and J 7 bases short, with 18 bases between. The CDR3 contains 13 residues. Here the CDR3 DNA reads TGTGCCAGCGATTCACGGCAGGGTGGAGAGCAGTACTTC. Translated: CASDSRQGGEQYF.

The chain recombines TRBV9 with TRBJ1-5; 7 bases map to TRBD1. The V and J ends lost 4 bases and 5 bases, in that order; junction bases with no gene match: 9. Germline CDR1 is SGDLS and CDR2 is YYNGEE. This CDR3 has 15 amino acids. This CDR3 reads CASSPGAGGDQPQHF. DNA for the CDR3: TGTGCCAGCAGCCCTGGGGCAGGGGGAGATCAGCCCCAGCATTTT.

This clone was picked up many times. This chain joins TRBV30 and TRBJ2-2; D gene ambiguous. Germline loops: CDR1 GTSNPN, CDR2 SVGIG (reference sequence). CDR3 length: 12 residues. V gave up 4 bases and J gave up 7 bases, with 10 bases separating them. The CDR3 sequence: CAWMEGIGELFF. Here the CDR3 DNA reads TGTGCCTGGATGGAAGGTATCGGGGAGCTGTTTTTT.

J is TRBJ1-4 and V is TRBV29-1, with D perhaps TRBD1 (5 bases). This CDR3 is built from 13 residues. Trimming removed 4 bases at V and 6 bases at J, with 12 bases between. CDR1 is SQVTM and CDR2 is ANQGSEA in the germline V gene. CDR3 DNA: TGCAGCGTTGGAGGGACCGGGGATGAAAAACTGTTTTTT. As protein: CSVGGTGDEKLFF.

The V call is TRBV15, the J call TRBJ2-1; D gene ambiguous. The CDR3 totals 16 residues. V was pared by 3 bases and J by 0 bases, with 12 bases between. Germline V lookup: CDR1 LNHNV, CDR2 YYDKDF (reference sequence). CDR3 residues: CATSSVKESSYNEQFF. Written as DNA, the CDR3 is TGTGCCACCAGCAGTGTGAAAGAGAGCTCCTACAATGAGCAGTTCTTC.

This clone has only one observation. The J gene is TRBJ1-2, the V gene TRBV30; 8 bases line up with TRBD1. V was pared by 2 bases and J by 4 bases, with 6 bases of the junction left unmatched. The CDR3 has 14 amino acids. Germline CDR1 is GTSNPN and CDR2 is SVGIG (reference sequence). For the CDR3, the DNA is TGTGCCTGGAGTTACTCTACAGGGGGCTATGGCTACACCTTC. Protein product: CAWSYSTGGYGYTF.

As for this clone: Within the sample, other DNA sequences also encode this same CDR3. The chain employs TRBV5-1 and TRBJ1-1; the D is unclear. Trimming pared 1 base from V and 4 bases from J, leaving 8 bases between. The CDR3 runs to 13 residues. Germline CDR1 SGHRS, CDR2 YFSETQ. The CDR3 loop reads CASSLQGSTEAFF. DNA for the CDR3: TGCGCCAGCAGCTTGCAAGGGAGCACTGAAGCTTTCTTT.

Concerning this clone itself: This sample includes further DNA sequences coding for the same CDR3. The chain recombines TRBV2 with TRBJ2-7; 10 bases match TRBD2. Germline lookup yields CDR1 SNHLY and CDR2 FYNNEI. V was pared by 5 bases and J by 1 base, with 2 bases of the junction left unmatched. The CDR3 has 14 residues. The CDR3: CASSSSGGSYEQYF. The CDR3 DNA sequence: TGTGCCAGCAGTTCTAGCGGGGGTTCCTACGAGCAGTACTTC.

This chain joins TRBV11-2 and TRBJ2-1; D uncertain. V was pared by 3 bases and J by 7 bases, with 13 bases between. The CDR3 is made up of 14 amino acids. CDR1 SGHAT and CDR2 FQNNGV come from the germline V gene. CDR3 DNA sequence: TGTGCCAGCAGCTTGGAACAGTCCCTAAATGAGCAGTTCTTC. Encoded protein: CASSLEQSLNEQFF.

The J gene is TRBJ2-1, the V gene TRBV4-3; D perhaps matches TRBD1 (5 bases). Germline V lookup: CDR1 LGHNA, CDR2 YSLEER. This CDR3 is built from 16 residues. Trimming removed 5 bases from V and 5 bases from J, with 19 bases in between. The CDR3 here is CASSVDSSHFNNEQFF. CDR3 DNA: TGCGCCAGCAGCGTCGACAGTTCCCATTTTAACAATGAGCAGTTCTTC.

The sample holds one count of this clone. This chain joins TRBV7-2 and TRBJ2-2; TRBD2 matches 9 bases. Germline V gene sequence: CDR1 SGHTA, CDR2 FQGNSA. This CDR3 comprises 15 residues. Trimming cost V 4 bases and J 5 bases; bases outside gene matches: 5. The CDR3: CASSSLAGRTGELFF. CDR3 in DNA: TGTGCCAGCAGCTCGCTAGCGGGACGGACCGGGGAGCTGTTTTTT.

This clone was found once. The chain links TRBV28 to TRBJ1-5; D may be TRBD1 (5 bases). The CDR3 is 14 residues long. The V end lost 3 bases, the J end lost 4 bases, and 10 bases lay between the germline ends. Germline V CDR1 and CDR2: MDHEN, SYDVKM. This CDR3 reads CASSFGGANQPQHF. CDR3 DNA sequence: TGTGCCAGCAGTTTTGGAGGGGCTAATCAGCCCCAGCATTTT.